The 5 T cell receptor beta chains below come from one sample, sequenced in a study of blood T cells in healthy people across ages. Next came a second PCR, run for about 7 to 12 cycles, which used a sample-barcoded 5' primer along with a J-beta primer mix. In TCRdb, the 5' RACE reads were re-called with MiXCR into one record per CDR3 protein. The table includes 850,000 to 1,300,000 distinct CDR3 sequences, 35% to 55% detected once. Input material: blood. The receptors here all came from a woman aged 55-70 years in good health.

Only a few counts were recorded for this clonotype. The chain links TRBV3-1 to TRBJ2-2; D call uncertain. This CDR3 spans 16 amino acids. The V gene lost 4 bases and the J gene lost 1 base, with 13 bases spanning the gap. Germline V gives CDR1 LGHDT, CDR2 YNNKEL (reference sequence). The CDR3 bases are TGTGCCAGCAGCCCCCTGATTAGTCTGAACACCGGGGAGCTGTTTTTT. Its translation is CASSPLISLNTGELFF.

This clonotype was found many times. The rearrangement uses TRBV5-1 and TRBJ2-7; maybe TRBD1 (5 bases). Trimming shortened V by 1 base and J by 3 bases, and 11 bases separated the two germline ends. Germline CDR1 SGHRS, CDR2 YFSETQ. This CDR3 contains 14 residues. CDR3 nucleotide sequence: TGCGCCAGCAGCTTGCGAAGTGACAGCTACGAGCAGTACTTC. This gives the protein CASSLRSDSYEQYF.

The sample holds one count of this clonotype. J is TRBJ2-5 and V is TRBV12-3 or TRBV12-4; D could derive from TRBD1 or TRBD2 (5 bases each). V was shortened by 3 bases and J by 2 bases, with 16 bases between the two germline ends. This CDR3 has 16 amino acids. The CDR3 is CASSLGTGQTQETQYF. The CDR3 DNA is TGTGCCAGCAGTTTGGGGACGGGGCAGACGCAAGAGACCCAGTACTTC.

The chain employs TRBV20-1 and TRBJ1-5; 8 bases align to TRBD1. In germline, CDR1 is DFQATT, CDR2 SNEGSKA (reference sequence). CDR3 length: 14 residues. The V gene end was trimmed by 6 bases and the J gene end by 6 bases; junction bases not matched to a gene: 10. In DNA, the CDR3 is TGCAGTGCCCCCCAGGCAGGGGGCTTTCAGCCCCAGCATTTT. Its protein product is CSAPQAGGFQPQHF.

The CDR3: CASSLVRLAGPNEQFF. The CDR3 region has the DNA TGTGCCAGCAGCTTAGTTAGGCTAGCGGGACCCAATGAGCAGTTCTTC. This chain uses TRBV13 with TRBJ2-1; 9 bases fit TRBD2. Trimming cost V 1 base and J 6 bases; bases outside gene matches: 7. The CDR3 contains 16 residues. Germline CDR1 reads PRHDT; CDR2 reads FYEKMQ (reference sequence). Based on the CDR3 plus reference TRBV13 and TRBJ2-1, the full variable domain is AAGVIQSPRHLIKEKRETATLKCYPIPRHDTVYWYQQGPGQDPQFLISFYEKMQSDKGSIPDRFSAQQFSDYHSELNMSSLELGDSALYFCASSLVRLAGPNEQFFGPGTRLTVL.